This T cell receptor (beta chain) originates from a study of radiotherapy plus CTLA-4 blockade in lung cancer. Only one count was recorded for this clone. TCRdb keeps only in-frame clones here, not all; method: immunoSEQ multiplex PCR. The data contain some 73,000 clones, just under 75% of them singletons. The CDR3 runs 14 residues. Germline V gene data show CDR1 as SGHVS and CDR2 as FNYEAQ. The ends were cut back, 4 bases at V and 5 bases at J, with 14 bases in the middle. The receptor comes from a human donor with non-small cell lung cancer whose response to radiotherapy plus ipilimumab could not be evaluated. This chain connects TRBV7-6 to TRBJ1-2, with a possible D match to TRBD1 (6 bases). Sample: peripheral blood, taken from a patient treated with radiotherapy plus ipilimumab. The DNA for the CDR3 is TGTGCCAGCAGCTCCTTGGACAGAATTTATGGCTACACCTTC. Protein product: CASSSLDRIYGYTF.